This T cell receptor (beta chain) is drawn from a study of Ad26.COV2.S vaccination and SARS-CoV-2 variants. Overall study context: In the COV1001 trial, the donor was in the Ad26.COV2.S arm.

Here immunoSEQ multiplex PCR was the method, and the copy in TCRdb shows in-frame clones only, minus some. This table holds approximately 480,000 clones, 87% found once. Described treatment: about 20 received Ad26.COV2.S at low or high dose, single or two shots; five or six received placebo; per-sample allocation not given. Samples were taken on day 63 after the first vaccine or placebo injection. Boston hosted the donor, who was an adult aged 18-55 years. SARS-CoV-2 spike from the Wuhan strain was encoded by the vaccine, an Ad26 vector. CDR3 length equals 13 residues. The V end lost 2 bases, the J end lost 2 bases, and 7 bases lay between the germline ends. Germline V gene data show CDR1 as SGHTA and CDR2 as FQGNSA.

This sequence originates from a person aged 18-65 years who received the Ad26.COV2.S COVID-19 vaccine or a placebo. The sample was peripheral blood, taken in a trial of Ad26.COV2.S vaccine versus placebo. V usage is TRBV7-2 and J usage is TRBJ2-7; D is ambiguous. The CDR3 spells CASSLRGAYEQYF. The CDR3 nucleotides read TGTGCCAGCAGCTTACGAGGTGCCTACGAGCAGTACTTC.